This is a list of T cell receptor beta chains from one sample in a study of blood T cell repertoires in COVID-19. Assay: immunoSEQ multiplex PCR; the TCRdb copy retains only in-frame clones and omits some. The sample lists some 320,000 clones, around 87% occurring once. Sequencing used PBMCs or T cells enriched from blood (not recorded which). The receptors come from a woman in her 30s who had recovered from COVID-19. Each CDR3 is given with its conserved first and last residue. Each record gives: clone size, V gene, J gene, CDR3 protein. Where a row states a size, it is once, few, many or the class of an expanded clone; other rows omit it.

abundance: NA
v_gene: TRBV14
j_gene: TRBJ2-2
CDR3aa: CASSQDLVLAGGGRTGELFF

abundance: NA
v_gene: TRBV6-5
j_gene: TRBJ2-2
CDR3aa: CASSPPVRELFF

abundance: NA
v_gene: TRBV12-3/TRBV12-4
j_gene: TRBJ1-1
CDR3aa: CASTRGAGTEAFF

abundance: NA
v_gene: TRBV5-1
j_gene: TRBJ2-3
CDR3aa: CASSLRQGTDTQYF

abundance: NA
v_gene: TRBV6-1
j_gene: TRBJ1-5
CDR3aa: CASSEKDGVVQPQHF

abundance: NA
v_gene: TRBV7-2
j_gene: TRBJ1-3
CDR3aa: CASSLGQGAGNTIYF

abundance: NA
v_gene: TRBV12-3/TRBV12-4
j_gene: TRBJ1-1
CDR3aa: CASSLSVGTEAFF

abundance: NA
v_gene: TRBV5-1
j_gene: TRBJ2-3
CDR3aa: CATRVTTGLDTQYF

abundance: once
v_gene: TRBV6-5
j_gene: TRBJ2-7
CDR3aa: CASRGLSSYEQYF

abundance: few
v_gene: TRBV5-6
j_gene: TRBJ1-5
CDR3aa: CASSPRQGAGQPQHF

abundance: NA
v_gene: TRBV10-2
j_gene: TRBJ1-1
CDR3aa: CATVPGIWGTEAFF

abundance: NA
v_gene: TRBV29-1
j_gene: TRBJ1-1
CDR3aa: CSANPLNTEAFF

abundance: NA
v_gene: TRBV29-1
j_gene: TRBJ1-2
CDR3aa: CSVEDRVGGYTF

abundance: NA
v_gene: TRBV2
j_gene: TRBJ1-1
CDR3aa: CASSEWRGQGTEAFF

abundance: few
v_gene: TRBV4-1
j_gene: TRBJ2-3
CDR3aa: CASSHPGLAGAFIADTQYF

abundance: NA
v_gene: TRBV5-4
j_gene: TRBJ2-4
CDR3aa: CASSPPPGSSKNIQYF

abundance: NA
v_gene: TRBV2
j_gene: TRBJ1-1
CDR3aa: CASSEVGRNTEAFF

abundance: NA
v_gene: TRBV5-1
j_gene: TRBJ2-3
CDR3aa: CASSSQGAGTDTQYF

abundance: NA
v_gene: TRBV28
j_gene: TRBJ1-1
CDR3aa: CASRFPVNTEAFF

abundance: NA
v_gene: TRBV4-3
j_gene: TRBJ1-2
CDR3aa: CASSQDRGDRPTF

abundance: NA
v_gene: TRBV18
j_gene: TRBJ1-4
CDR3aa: CASSEPLGTGRFATNEKLFF

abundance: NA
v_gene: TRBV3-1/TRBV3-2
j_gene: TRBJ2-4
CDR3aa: CASTSRSRTGPAKNIQYF

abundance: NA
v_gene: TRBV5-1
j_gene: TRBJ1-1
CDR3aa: CASSSKTGEDTEAFF

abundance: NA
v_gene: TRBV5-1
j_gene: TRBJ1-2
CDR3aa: CASSLAQLGTWTGANYGYTF

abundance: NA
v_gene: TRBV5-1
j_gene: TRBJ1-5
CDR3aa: CASSPGTVNQPQHF

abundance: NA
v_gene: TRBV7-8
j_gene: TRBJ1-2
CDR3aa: CASSRQGASGYTF

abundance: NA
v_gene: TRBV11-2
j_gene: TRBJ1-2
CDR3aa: CASSFTGQLNYGYTF

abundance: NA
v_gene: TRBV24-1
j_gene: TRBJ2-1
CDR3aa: CATSDNRGYPYNEQFF

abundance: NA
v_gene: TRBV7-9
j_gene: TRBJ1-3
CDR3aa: CASSTGLSGNTIYF

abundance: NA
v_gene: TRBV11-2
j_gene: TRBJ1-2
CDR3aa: CASSLSDRSSGYTF

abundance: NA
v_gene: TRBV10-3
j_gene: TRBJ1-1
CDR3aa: CAIRRTGMNTEAFF

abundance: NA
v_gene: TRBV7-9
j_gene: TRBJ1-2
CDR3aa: CASSLSPPGHYGYTF

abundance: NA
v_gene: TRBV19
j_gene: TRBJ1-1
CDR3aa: CASSIYPQGRGTEAFF

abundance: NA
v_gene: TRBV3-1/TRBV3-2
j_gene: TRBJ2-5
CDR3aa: CASSQKSLETQYF

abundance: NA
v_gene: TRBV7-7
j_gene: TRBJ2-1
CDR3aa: CASSSLGSYNEQFF

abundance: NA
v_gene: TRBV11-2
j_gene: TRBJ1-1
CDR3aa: CASSLLDSLNTEAFF

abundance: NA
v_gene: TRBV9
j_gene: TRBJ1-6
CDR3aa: CASSVDRANSPLHF